One and the same sample provided the 5 T cell receptor beta chains below, sequenced in a study of blood T cell repertoires in COVID-19. TCRdb's table, derived via immunoSEQ multiplex PCR, lists solely in-frame clones and lacks some. The sample carries approximately 260,000 clones, nearly 90% recorded once. Sequencing was performed on peripheral blood. The receptors were gathered from a woman in her sixties with COVID-19, enrolled during active disease.

The chain joins TRBV2 to TRBJ1-1, with a possible D match to TRBD1 (5 bases). Trimming took off 6 bases at V and 1 base at J, with 12 bases between the two ends. Germline assignment: CDR1 SNHLY and CDR2 FYNNEI. This CDR3 region has 14 residues. The CDR3 loop is CASSPTEGNTEAFF. Written as DNA, the CDR3 is TGTGCCAGCAGCCCGACAGAAGGGAACACTGAAGCTTTCTTT.

This sequence joins TRBV27 and TRBJ2-1, with TRBD1 identical over 11 bases. V gave up 6 bases and J gave up 2 bases; unmatched junction bases: 6. Germline-derived CDR1 and CDR2 are MNHEY and SMNVEV (reference sequence). The CDR3 is 16 residues long. The CDR3 is CASRGGQGAAYNEQFF. In DNA form, the CDR3 reads TGTGCCAGCAGGGGCGGACAGGGGGCGGCCTACAATGAGCAGTTCTTC.

This sequence joins TRBV7-9 and TRBJ1-4, with D perhaps matching TRBD1 (6 bases). Per germline, CDR1 SEHNR and CDR2 FQNEAQ (reference sequence). The CDR3 contains 14 residues. V lost 5 bases to trimming and J lost 4 bases, with 11 bases between them. CDR3 amino acids: CASSVDRNNEKLFF. In DNA form, the CDR3 reads TGTGCCAGCAGCGTTGACAGGAATAATGAAAAACTGTTTTTT.

This clone was seen only a few times. J is TRBJ2-3 and V is TRBV7-2; 11 bases align to TRBD2. Germline V lookup: CDR1 SGHTA, CDR2 FQGNSA. The CDR3 is made up of 17 amino acids. V shed 5 bases, J shed 2 bases, and the junction held 9 bases outside the gene matches. For the CDR3, the DNA is TGTGCCAGCAGCCAAGGGCTAGCGGGGGGACTCACAGATACGCAGTATTTT. This sequence encodes CASSQGLAGGLTDTQYF.

V is TRBV30 and J is TRBJ1-3, with D unresolved. Trimming shortened V by 0 bases and J by 4 bases, and 10 bases separated the two germline ends. The CDR3 is 14 residues long. Germline V gene sequence: CDR1 GTSNPN, CDR2 SVGIG (reference sequence). DNA for the CDR3: TGTGCCTGGAGTGTGACAACAACGGGAAACACCATATATTTT. Amino acids: CAWSVTTTGNTIYF.